These T cell receptor beta chains were read from a single sample in a study of response to subunit inactivated influenza vaccine. TCRdb redid the calling of the RT-PCR reads with MiXCR, one entry per CDR3 protein. The sample has approximately 700,000 distinct CDR3 sequences, around 16% seen once; the top ten hold 11%. The sample in question was PBMCs from blood, obtained roughly 12 days after vaccination. The receptor source for this set is a middle-aged man who received an inactivated influenza vaccine. Each CDR3 is given with its conserved first and last residue. Fields, in order: CDR3 protein, CDR3 DNA, clone size, V gene, D gene, J gene. A D gene is named only where the DNA matches it firmly. Some rows mark clone size as missing; the rest say once, few, many or name a class of expanded clone.

cdr3_aa: CAGGHLNTGELFF; cdr3_nt: TGTGCCGGGGGACATCTGAACACCGGGGAGCTGTTTTTT; clone_size: NA; v_call: TRBV6-2/TRBV6-3; d_call: NA; j_call: TRBJ2-2
cdr3_aa: CASSLRDRGYDEQFF; cdr3_nt: TGTGCCAGCAGTTTAAGGGACAGGGGTTACGATGAGCAGTTCTTC; clone_size: NA; v_call: TRBV27; d_call: TRBD1; j_call: TRBJ2-1
cdr3_aa: CASGGLAGGETQYF; cdr3_nt: TGTGCCAGCGGGGGACTAGCGGGGGGAGAGACCCAGTACTTC; clone_size: NA; v_call: TRBV6-2/TRBV6-3; d_call: TRBD2; j_call: TRBJ2-5
cdr3_aa: CASSQWVLGEGYEQYF; cdr3_nt: TGTGCCAGCAGCCAATGGGTCCTGGGGGAGGGTTACGAGCAGTACTTC; clone_size: NA; v_call: TRBV3-1; d_call: TRBD2; j_call: TRBJ2-7
cdr3_aa: CASSDMTGVPYEQYF; cdr3_nt: TGTGCCAGCAGTGATATGACAGGGGTTCCCTACGAGCAGTACTTC; clone_size: NA; v_call: TRBV6-1; d_call: TRBD1; j_call: TRBJ2-7
cdr3_aa: CASSSRDSGTGSSGANVLTF; cdr3_nt: TGTGCCAGCAGCTCCAGGGACTCAGGGACAGGAAGCTCTGGGGCCAACGTCCTGACTTTC; clone_size: few; v_call: TRBV12-3/TRBV12-4; d_call: TRBD1; j_call: TRBJ2-6
cdr3_aa: CASSPDQGGYTF; cdr3_nt: TGTGCCAGCTCACCAGACCAGGGAGGCTACACCTTC; clone_size: NA; v_call: TRBV18; d_call: NA; j_call: TRBJ1-2
cdr3_aa: CSARVQGVVGSPLHF; cdr3_nt: TGCAGTGCTAGAGTCCAGGGGGTCGTCGGTTCACCCCTCCACTTT; clone_size: NA; v_call: TRBV20-1; d_call: TRBD1; j_call: TRBJ1-6
cdr3_aa: CASSSGSGGAFHEQFF; cdr3_nt: TGTGCCAGCAGCTCAGGCAGCGGGGGGGCCTTCCATGAGCAGTTCTTC; clone_size: many; v_call: TRBV7-9; d_call: TRBD2; j_call: TRBJ2-1
cdr3_aa: CSVVGGRAAYEQYF; cdr3_nt: TGCAGCGTTGTGGGCGGGAGGGCCGCCTACGAGCAGTACTTC; clone_size: NA; v_call: TRBV29-1; d_call: TRBD2; j_call: TRBJ2-7
cdr3_aa: CATSENWGETQYF; cdr3_nt: TGTGCCACCAGTGAGAACTGGGGGGAGACCCAGTACTTC; clone_size: few; v_call: TRBV24-1; d_call: NA; j_call: TRBJ2-5
cdr3_aa: CASSLTRGDSYEQYF; cdr3_nt: TGTGCCAGCAGTTTAACTCGGGGGGACTCCTACGAGCAGTACTTC; clone_size: few; v_call: TRBV27; d_call: TRBD2; j_call: TRBJ2-7
cdr3_aa: CASRDPGQISSTDTQYF; cdr3_nt: TGTGCCAGCAGAGACCCCGGACAGATTTCTAGCACAGATACGCAGTATTTT; clone_size: few; v_call: TRBV7-9; d_call: NA; j_call: TRBJ2-3
cdr3_aa: CASSFLGTRRGTQYF; cdr3_nt: TGTGCCAGCAGCTTCCTCGGGACCCGACGGGGGACCCAGTACTTC; clone_size: NA; v_call: TRBV7-8; d_call: NA; j_call: TRBJ2-5
cdr3_aa: CATSPHAPSGANVLTF; cdr3_nt: TGTGCCACCTCACCTCACGCGCCCTCTGGGGCCAACGTCCTGACTTTC; clone_size: few; v_call: TRBV27; d_call: NA; j_call: TRBJ2-6
cdr3_aa: CASSPQGARNEQFF; cdr3_nt: TGTGCCAGTAGTCCGCAGGGGGCGAGGAATGAGCAGTTCTTC; clone_size: few; v_call: TRBV19; d_call: TRBD1; j_call: TRBJ2-1
cdr3_aa: CASSFSRGLNYGYTF; cdr3_nt: TGTGCCAGCAGTTTTTCCAGGGGATTGAACTATGGCTACACCTTC; clone_size: NA; v_call: TRBV12-3/TRBV12-4; d_call: NA; j_call: TRBJ1-2
cdr3_aa: CASSHRDRSYNEQFF; cdr3_nt: TGTGCCAGCAGCCACCGGGACCGCTCCTACAATGAGCAGTTCTTC; clone_size: few; v_call: TRBV7-2; d_call: NA; j_call: TRBJ2-1
cdr3_aa: CASTLRVSYNEQFF; cdr3_nt: TGTGCCAGCACCCTCAGGGTCTCCTACAATGAGCAGTTCTTC; clone_size: NA; v_call: TRBV12-3/TRBV12-4; d_call: NA; j_call: TRBJ2-1
cdr3_aa: CASSQNQGHGIEAFF; cdr3_nt: TGCGCCAGCAGCCAAAACCAGGGGCACGGTATTGAAGCTTTCTTT; clone_size: NA; v_call: TRBV4-1; d_call: NA; j_call: TRBJ1-1
cdr3_aa: CAWSYQGSSGNTIYF; cdr3_nt: TGTGCCTGGAGTTACCAGGGGAGCTCTGGAAACACCATATATTTT; clone_size: NA; v_call: TRBV30; d_call: NA; j_call: TRBJ1-3
cdr3_aa: CASSQERTQYGGYTF; cdr3_nt: TGTGCCAGCAGCCAAGAGCGTACGCAGTATGGGGGCTACACCTTC; clone_size: NA; v_call: TRBV3-1; d_call: NA; j_call: TRBJ1-2
cdr3_aa: CASSLRAGRELFF; cdr3_nt: TGTGCCAGCAGCTTAAGAGCTGGACGGGAGCTGTTTTTT; clone_size: NA; v_call: TRBV13; d_call: NA; j_call: TRBJ2-2
cdr3_aa: CASSFRPASADTQYF; cdr3_nt: TGTGCCAGCAGTTTCCGACCAGCGAGCGCAGATACGCAGTATTTT; clone_size: NA; v_call: TRBV12-3/TRBV12-4; d_call: NA; j_call: TRBJ2-3
cdr3_aa: CAISESAGEELFF; cdr3_nt: TGTGCCATCAGTGAGTCGGCCGGAGAAGAACTGTTTTTT; clone_size: NA; v_call: TRBV10-3; d_call: NA; j_call: TRBJ1-4
cdr3_aa: CASSRAGRDIYEQYF; cdr3_nt: TGTGCCAGTAGCAGGGCTGGGCGAGACATCTACGAGCAGTACTTC; clone_size: NA; v_call: TRBV19; d_call: NA; j_call: TRBJ2-7
cdr3_aa: CASSQVSSYEQYF; cdr3_nt: TGTGCCAGCAGCCAAGTGAGCTCCTACGAGCAGTACTTC; clone_size: few; v_call: TRBV14; d_call: NA; j_call: TRBJ2-7
cdr3_aa: CATSDPRQIQETQYF; cdr3_nt: TGTGCCACCAGTGATCCTAGACAGATTCAAGAGACCCAGTACTTC; clone_size: NA; v_call: TRBV24-1; d_call: NA; j_call: TRBJ2-5
cdr3_aa: CASSLDRAWYEQFF; cdr3_nt: TGTGCCAGCAGCTTAGACAGGGCTTGGTATGAGCAGTTCTTC; clone_size: NA; v_call: TRBV7-9; d_call: NA; j_call: TRBJ2-1
cdr3_aa: CSGANRGQEETQYF; cdr3_nt: TGCAGCGGCGCCAACAGGGGGCAGGAAGAGACCCAGTACTTC; clone_size: many; v_call: TRBV29-1; d_call: TRBD1; j_call: TRBJ2-5
cdr3_aa: CASSQDSAGMAYEQYF; cdr3_nt: TGTGCCAGCAGCCAAGATTCGGCAGGGATGGCCTACGAGCAGTACTTC; clone_size: few; v_call: TRBV3-1; d_call: NA; j_call: TRBJ2-7
cdr3_aa: CASSFPTSPTDTQYF; cdr3_nt: TGTGCCAGCAGTTTTCCGACTAGCCCCACAGATACGCAGTATTTT; clone_size: many; v_call: TRBV12-3/TRBV12-4; d_call: TRBD2; j_call: TRBJ2-3
cdr3_aa: CASSQTRTDYYEQYF; cdr3_nt: TGCGCCAGCAGCCAGACTCGGACAGACTACTACGAGCAGTACTTC; clone_size: many; v_call: TRBV4-3; d_call: NA; j_call: TRBJ2-7
cdr3_aa: CSAPGLAGGYKITQYF; cdr3_nt: TGCAGTGCTCCGGGACTAGCGGGAGGGTATAAGATCACCCAGTACTTC; clone_size: NA; v_call: TRBV20-1; d_call: TRBD2; j_call: TRBJ2-5
cdr3_aa: CASSEGQGASYEQYF; cdr3_nt: TGTGCCAGCAGTGAAGGGCAGGGGGCTTCCTACGAGCAGTACTTC; clone_size: NA; v_call: TRBV6-1; d_call: TRBD1; j_call: TRBJ2-7
cdr3_aa: CASSQGARVNSPLHF; cdr3_nt: TGTGCCAGCAGCCAGGGGGCCAGGGTGAATTCACCCCTCCACTTT; clone_size: NA; v_call: TRBV25-1; d_call: TRBD1; j_call: TRBJ1-6
cdr3_aa: CSAADAYSPLHF; cdr3_nt: TGCAGTGCCGCGGACGCTTATTCACCCCTCCACTTT; clone_size: few; v_call: TRBV20-1; d_call: NA; j_call: TRBJ1-6
cdr3_aa: CSARESGRRDEQYF; cdr3_nt: TGCAGTGCTAGAGAAAGCGGCCGTCGGGACGAGCAGTACTTC; clone_size: NA; v_call: TRBV20-1; d_call: NA; j_call: TRBJ2-7
cdr3_aa: CASSPRGQANNSPLHF; cdr3_nt: TGTGCCAGCAGCCCCCGGGGACAGGCGAATAATTCACCCCTCCACTTT; clone_size: NA; v_call: TRBV7-9; d_call: TRBD1; j_call: TRBJ1-6
cdr3_aa: CASSPPIGTGIHYNEQFF; cdr3_nt: TGTGCCAGCTCACCTCCGATTGGGACAGGGATCCACTACAATGAGCAGTTCTTC; clone_size: few; v_call: TRBV18; d_call: TRBD1; j_call: TRBJ2-1
cdr3_aa: CASSLSGWPEETQYF; cdr3_nt: TGTGCCAGCAGCTTATCGGGCTGGCCAGAAGAGACCCAGTACTTC; clone_size: many; v_call: TRBV7-8; d_call: NA; j_call: TRBJ2-5
cdr3_aa: CASSPQLSNTEAFF; cdr3_nt: TGTGCCAGCAGCCCTCAGCTCTCGAACACTGAAGCTTTCTTT; clone_size: few; v_call: TRBV3-1; d_call: NA; j_call: TRBJ1-1
cdr3_aa: CASSTGQIGRDTQYF; cdr3_nt: TGCGCCAGCAGCACGGGACAGATAGGTAGAGATACGCAGTATTTT; clone_size: NA; v_call: TRBV5-1; d_call: TRBD1; j_call: TRBJ2-3
cdr3_aa: CASSMASGRGLNQPQHF; cdr3_nt: TGTGCCAGCAGTATGGCCTCCGGGAGGGGCCTCAATCAGCCCCAGCATTTT; clone_size: few; v_call: TRBV2; d_call: NA; j_call: TRBJ1-5
cdr3_aa: CASSTGAATQYF; cdr3_nt: TGTGCCAGCTCCACAGGGGCGGCTACGCAGTATTTT; clone_size: NA; v_call: TRBV25-1; d_call: TRBD1; j_call: TRBJ2-3
cdr3_aa: CASSFSTGGYEQYF; cdr3_nt: TGTGCCAGCAGTTTTTCGACAGGGGGGTACGAGCAGTACTTC; clone_size: few; v_call: TRBV2; d_call: TRBD1; j_call: TRBJ2-7
cdr3_aa: CATSRDLGSSYEQYF; cdr3_nt: TGTGCCACCAGCAGAGATCTGGGGTCCTCCTACGAGCAGTACTTC; clone_size: NA; v_call: TRBV15; d_call: NA; j_call: TRBJ2-7
cdr3_aa: CASATVGTGHTDTQYF; cdr3_nt: TGTGCCAGCGCCACAGTGGGGACAGGGCACACAGATACGCAGTATTTT; clone_size: NA; v_call: TRBV12-3/TRBV12-4; d_call: TRBD1; j_call: TRBJ2-3
cdr3_aa: CSVPTSGGTDTQYF; cdr3_nt: TGCAGCGTTCCGACTAGCGGGGGCACAGATACGCAGTATTTT; clone_size: NA; v_call: TRBV29-1; d_call: TRBD2; j_call: TRBJ2-3
cdr3_aa: CASSLPRGEQFF; cdr3_nt: TGTGCCAGCAGTTTACCGAGAGGTGAGCAGTTCTTC; clone_size: few; v_call: TRBV27; d_call: NA; j_call: TRBJ2-1
cdr3_aa: CASSLDRLQPQHF; cdr3_nt: TGTGCCAGCAGCTTGGACCGTCTTCAGCCCCAGCATTTT; clone_size: many; v_call: TRBV12-3/TRBV12-4; d_call: NA; j_call: TRBJ1-5
cdr3_aa: CASSLARADTGELFF; cdr3_nt: TGTGCCAGCAGCTTAGCCAGGGCTGACACTGGGGAGCTGTTTTTT; clone_size: NA; v_call: TRBV7-2; d_call: NA; j_call: TRBJ2-2